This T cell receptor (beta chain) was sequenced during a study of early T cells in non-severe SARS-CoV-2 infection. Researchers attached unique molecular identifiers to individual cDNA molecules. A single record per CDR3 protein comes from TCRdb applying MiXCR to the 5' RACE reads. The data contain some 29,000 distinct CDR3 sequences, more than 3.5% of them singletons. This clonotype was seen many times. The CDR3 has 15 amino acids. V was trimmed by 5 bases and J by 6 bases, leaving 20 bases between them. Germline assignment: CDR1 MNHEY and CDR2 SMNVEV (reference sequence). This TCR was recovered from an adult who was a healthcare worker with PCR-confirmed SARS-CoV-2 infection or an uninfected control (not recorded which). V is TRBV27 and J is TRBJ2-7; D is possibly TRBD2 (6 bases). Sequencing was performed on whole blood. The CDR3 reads CASSPSTRDYTEQYF. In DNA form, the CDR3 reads TGTGCCAGCAGTCCTTCGACTAGAGACTACACCGAGCAGTACTTC.